The clone carrying this TCR beta chain has a handful of counts. Antigen: not known. The data were taken from a study of CD8 T cells in ankylosing spondylitis. V lost 4 bases to trimming and J lost 3 bases; unmatched junction nucleotides: 4. CDR1 SEHNR and CDR2 FQNEAQ come from the germline V gene (reference sequence). The CDR3 runs to 15 residues. Quantitative 5'-RACE was performed with molecular barcodes, and it yielded the TCR beta libraries. TCRdb recomputed calls from the 5' RACE reads with MiXCR, one row per CDR3 protein. The table has about 800,000 distinct CDR3 sequences, approximately 12% seen once. Study results and caveats: One TCR beta motif, made up of seven to nine highly homologous variants, appeared characteristic of ankylosing spondylitis blood. Matched ankylosing spondylitis synovial fluid reportedly contained a significantly enriched population of disease-linked clones.

The specimen sequenced was blood, either unsorted or a sorted T cell fraction (not recorded which). This clonotype originated in a male donor with ankylosing spondylitis. The chain links TRBV7-9 to TRBJ2-5; 11 nucleotides line up with TRBD1. Here the CDR3 DNA reads TGTGCCAGCAGCTCGGGGACAGGGGGTGAAGAGACCCAGTACTTC. Translation gives CASSSGTGGEETQYF.